This is a list of T cell receptor beta chains from one sample in a study of T cells in Graves' hyperthyroidism and ophthalmopathy. TCRdb reprocessed the multiplex PCR reads with MiXCR, giving one entry per CDR3 protein. Of 640,000 or so distinct CDR3 sequences in the sample, roughly 14% are singletons; the top ten hold 3.5% to 4.5%. Sequencing was performed on blood. The receptors originated from a woman in her forties with Graves' ophthalmopathy. The CDR3 runs from the conserved cysteine through the conserved F or W. The order of the fields is clone size, J gene, D gene, V gene, CDR3 protein, CDR3 DNA. A D gene is named only where the DNA matches it firmly. Some rows mark clone size as missing; the rest say once, few, many or name a class of expanded clone.

clone_size: many; j_call: TRBJ1-2; d_call: -; v_call: TRBV7-3; cdr3_aa: CASSFDGDYGYTF; cdr3_nt: TGTGCCAGCAGCTTTGACGGGGACTATGGCTACACCTTC
clone_size: many; j_call: TRBJ1-2; d_call: -; v_call: TRBV6-1; cdr3_aa: CASSTAGAYGYTF; cdr3_nt: TGTGCCAGCAGTACGGCAGGGGCCTATGGCTACACCTTC
clone_size: -; j_call: TRBJ2-7; d_call: TRBD1; v_call: TRBV27; cdr3_aa: CASSLTGDYEQYF; cdr3_nt: TGTGCCAGCAGTTTAACAGGGGACTACGAGCAGTACTTC
clone_size: many; j_call: TRBJ1-1; d_call: TRBD1; v_call: TRBV5-1; cdr3_aa: CASSIFGQGVTEAFF; cdr3_nt: TGCGCCAGCTCGATCTTCGGACAGGGGGTCACTGAAGCTTTCTTT
clone_size: -; j_call: TRBJ2-7; d_call: TRBD2; v_call: TRBV20-1; cdr3_aa: CSAGKRETSYEQYF; cdr3_nt: TGCAGTGCTGGAAAGCGGGAGACCTCCTACGAGCAGTACTTC
clone_size: many; j_call: TRBJ2-7; d_call: -; v_call: TRBV28; cdr3_aa: CASSLEGEQYF; cdr3_nt: TGTGCCAGCAGCCTTGAGGGCGAGCAGTACTTC
clone_size: few; j_call: TRBJ2-5; d_call: -; v_call: TRBV30; cdr3_aa: CASSPNRVQETQYF; cdr3_nt: TGTGCGTCGAGCCCCAACAGGGTCCAAGAGACCCAGTACTTC
clone_size: many; j_call: TRBJ1-5; d_call: -; v_call: TRBV10-1; cdr3_aa: CASSEGVGQPQHF; cdr3_nt: TGCGCCAGCAGTGAAGGGGTAGGTCAGCCCCAGCATTTT
clone_size: many; j_call: TRBJ1-1; d_call: TRBD1; v_call: TRBV2; cdr3_aa: CASRADRTNTEAFF; cdr3_nt: TGTGCCAGCAGGGCGGACAGGACTAACACTGAAGCTTTCTTT
clone_size: many; j_call: TRBJ2-7; d_call: -; v_call: TRBV28; cdr3_aa: CASSSKTAGYEQYF; cdr3_nt: TGTGCCAGCAGCTCCAAGACAGCGGGCTACGAGCAGTACTTC
clone_size: -; j_call: TRBJ2-4; d_call: -; v_call: TRBV28; cdr3_aa: CASSFGETAKNIQYF; cdr3_nt: TGTGCCAGCAGTTTTGGGGAAACAGCCAAAAACATTCAGTACTTC
clone_size: -; j_call: TRBJ2-4; d_call: -; v_call: TRBV27; cdr3_aa: CASRPGTLPNIQYF; cdr3_nt: TGTGCCAGCCGACCCGGGACACTCCCCAACATTCAGTACTTC
clone_size: -; j_call: TRBJ2-7; d_call: TRBD2; v_call: TRBV12-3/TRBV12-4; cdr3_aa: CASSLAGTSYHEQYF; cdr3_nt: TGTGCCAGCAGTTTAGCCGGGACTAGTTATCACGAGCAGTACTTC
clone_size: many; j_call: TRBJ2-2; d_call: TRBD2; v_call: TRBV7-3; cdr3_aa: CASSSYLGLAGDEGGELFF; cdr3_nt: TGTGCCAGCAGCTCTTACCTAGGACTAGCGGGAGATGAGGGCGGGGAGCTGTTTTTT
clone_size: -; j_call: TRBJ2-2; d_call: TRBD2; v_call: TRBV15; cdr3_aa: CATSRAWGGVNTGELFF; cdr3_nt: TGTGCCACCAGCAGAGCCTGGGGGGGGGTAAACACCGGGGAGCTGTTTTTT
clone_size: many; j_call: TRBJ1-5; d_call: -; v_call: TRBV6-1; cdr3_aa: CASSEFAERISNQPQHF; cdr3_nt: TGTGCCAGCAGTGAATTCGCAGAACGGATCAGCAATCAGCCCCAGCATTTT
clone_size: many; j_call: TRBJ1-3; d_call: -; v_call: TRBV4-3; cdr3_aa: CASSQDHGNTIYF; cdr3_nt: TGCGCCAGCAGCCAAGATCATGGAAACACCATATATTTT